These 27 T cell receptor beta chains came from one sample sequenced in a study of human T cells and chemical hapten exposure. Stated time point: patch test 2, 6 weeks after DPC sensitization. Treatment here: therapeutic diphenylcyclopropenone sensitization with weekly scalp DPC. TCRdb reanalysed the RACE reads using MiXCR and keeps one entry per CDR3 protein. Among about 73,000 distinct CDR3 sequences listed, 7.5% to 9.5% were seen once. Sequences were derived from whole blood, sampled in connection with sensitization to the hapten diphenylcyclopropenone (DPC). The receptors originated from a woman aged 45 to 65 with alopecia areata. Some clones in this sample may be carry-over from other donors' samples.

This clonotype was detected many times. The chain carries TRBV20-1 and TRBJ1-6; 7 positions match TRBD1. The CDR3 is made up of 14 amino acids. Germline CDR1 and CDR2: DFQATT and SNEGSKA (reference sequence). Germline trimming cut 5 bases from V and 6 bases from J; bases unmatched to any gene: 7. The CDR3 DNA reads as TGCAGTGCTCCCCGGGACAGCTCTAATTCACCCCTCCACTTT. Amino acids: CSAPRDSSNSPLHF.

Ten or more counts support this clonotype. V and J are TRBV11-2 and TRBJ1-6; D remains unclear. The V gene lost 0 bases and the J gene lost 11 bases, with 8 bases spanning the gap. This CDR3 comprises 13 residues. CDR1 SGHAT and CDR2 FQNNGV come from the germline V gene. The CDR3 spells CASSLEPPAPLHF. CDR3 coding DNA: TGTGCCAGCAGCTTAGAGCCACCCGCACCCCTCCACTTT.

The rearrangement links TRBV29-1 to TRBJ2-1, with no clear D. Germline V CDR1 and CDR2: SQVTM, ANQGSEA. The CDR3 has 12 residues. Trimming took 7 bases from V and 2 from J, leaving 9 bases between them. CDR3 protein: CSARATYNEQFF. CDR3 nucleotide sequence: TGCAGCGCACGGGCAACCTACAATGAGCAGTTCTTC.

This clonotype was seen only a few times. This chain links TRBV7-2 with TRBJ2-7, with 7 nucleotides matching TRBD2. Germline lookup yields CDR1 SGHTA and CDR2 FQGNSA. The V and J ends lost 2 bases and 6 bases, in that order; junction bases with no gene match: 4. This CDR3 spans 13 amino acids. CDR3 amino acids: CASSLWEGPEQYF. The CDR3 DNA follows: TGTGCCAGCAGCTTATGGGAGGGGCCCGAGCAGTACTTC.

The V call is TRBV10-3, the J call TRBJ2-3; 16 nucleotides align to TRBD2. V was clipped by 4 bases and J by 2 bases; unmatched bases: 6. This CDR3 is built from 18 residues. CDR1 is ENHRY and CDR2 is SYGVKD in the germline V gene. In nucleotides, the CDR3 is TGTGCCATCAGTGCCCCCGGGACTAGCGGGGGGGCCACAGATACGCAGTATTTT. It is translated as CAISAPGTSGGATDTQYF.

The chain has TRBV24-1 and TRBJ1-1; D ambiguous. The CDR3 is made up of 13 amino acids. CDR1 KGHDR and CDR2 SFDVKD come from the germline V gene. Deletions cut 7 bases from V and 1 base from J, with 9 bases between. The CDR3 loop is CATRSHENTEAFF. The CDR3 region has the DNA TGTGCCACCAGGAGCCACGAGAACACTGAAGCTTTCTTT.

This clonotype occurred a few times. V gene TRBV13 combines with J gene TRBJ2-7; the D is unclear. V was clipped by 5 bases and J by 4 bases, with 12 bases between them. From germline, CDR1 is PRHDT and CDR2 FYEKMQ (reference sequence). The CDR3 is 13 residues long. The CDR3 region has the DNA TGTGCCAGCAGCCCCCGTGAGAGGTACGAGCAGTACTTC. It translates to CASSPRERYEQYF.

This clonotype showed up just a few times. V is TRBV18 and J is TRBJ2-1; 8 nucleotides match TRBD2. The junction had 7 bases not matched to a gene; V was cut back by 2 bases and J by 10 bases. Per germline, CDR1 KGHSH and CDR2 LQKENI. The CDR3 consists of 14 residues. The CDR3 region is CASSPEAGVREQFF. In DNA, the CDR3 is TGTGCCAGCTCACCAGAAGCGGGAGTTCGCGAGCAGTTCTTC.

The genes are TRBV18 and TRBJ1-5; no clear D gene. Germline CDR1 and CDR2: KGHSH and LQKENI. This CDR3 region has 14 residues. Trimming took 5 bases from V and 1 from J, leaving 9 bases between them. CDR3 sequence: CASSIVQSNQPQHF. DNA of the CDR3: TGTGCCAGCTCAATTGTCCAGAGCAATCAGCCCCAGCATTTT.

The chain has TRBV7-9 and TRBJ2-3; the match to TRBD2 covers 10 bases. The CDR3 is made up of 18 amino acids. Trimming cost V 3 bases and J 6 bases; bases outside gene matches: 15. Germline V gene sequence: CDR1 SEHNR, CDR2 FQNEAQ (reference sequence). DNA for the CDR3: TGTGCCAGCAGCTTGGGAGCTCTAGCGGGGGCTACCGGGGATACGCAGTATTTT. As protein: CASSLGALAGATGDTQYF.

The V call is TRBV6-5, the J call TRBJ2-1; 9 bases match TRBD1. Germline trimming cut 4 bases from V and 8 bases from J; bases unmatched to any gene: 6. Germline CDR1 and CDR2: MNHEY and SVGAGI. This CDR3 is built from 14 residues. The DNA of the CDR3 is TGTGCCAGCAGTTTCGGGACAGGGATCGATGAGCAGTTCTTC. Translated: CASSFGTGIDEQFF.

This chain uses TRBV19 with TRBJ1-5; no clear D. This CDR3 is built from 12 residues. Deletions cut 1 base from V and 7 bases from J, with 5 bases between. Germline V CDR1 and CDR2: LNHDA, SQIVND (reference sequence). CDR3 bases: TGTGCCAGTAGTATAGTGGAGCAGCCCCAGCATTTT. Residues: CASSIVEQPQHF. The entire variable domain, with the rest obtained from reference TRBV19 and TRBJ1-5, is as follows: DGGITQSPKYLFRKEGQNVTLSCEQNLNHDAMYWYRQDPGQGLRLIYYSQIVNDFQKGDIAEGYSVSREKKESFPLTVTSAQKNPTAFYLCASSIVEQPQHFGDGTRLSIL.

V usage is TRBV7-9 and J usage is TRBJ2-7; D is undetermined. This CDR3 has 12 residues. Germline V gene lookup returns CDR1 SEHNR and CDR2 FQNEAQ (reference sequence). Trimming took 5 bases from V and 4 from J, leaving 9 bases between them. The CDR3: CASSPQPYEQYF. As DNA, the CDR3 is TGTGCCAGCAGCCCTCAACCGTACGAGCAGTACTTC.

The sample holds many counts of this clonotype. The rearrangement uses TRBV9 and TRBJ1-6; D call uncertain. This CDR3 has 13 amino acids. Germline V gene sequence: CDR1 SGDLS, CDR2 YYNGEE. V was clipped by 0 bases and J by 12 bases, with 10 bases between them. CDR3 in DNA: TGTGCCAGCAGCGTAGAAGGCGTTTTACCCCTCCACTTT. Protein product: CASSVEGVLPLHF.

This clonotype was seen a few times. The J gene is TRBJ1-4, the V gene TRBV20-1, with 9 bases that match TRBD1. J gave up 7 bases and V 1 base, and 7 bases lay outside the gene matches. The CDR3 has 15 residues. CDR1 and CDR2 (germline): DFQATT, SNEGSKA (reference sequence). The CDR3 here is CSARVLQGAGEKLFF. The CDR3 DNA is TGCAGTGCTAGAGTTTTACAGGGGGCGGGTGAAAAACTGTTTTTT.

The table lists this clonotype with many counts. The CDR3 nucleotides read TGTGCCAGCAGTCCGGGACAGGGGAACTACGAGCAGTACTTC. This codes for CASSPGQGNYEQYF. The chain joins TRBV12-3 or TRBV12-4 to TRBJ2-7; 10 positions match TRBD1. The CDR3 runs 14 residues. J gave up 3 bases and V 5 bases, and 4 bases lay outside the gene matches.

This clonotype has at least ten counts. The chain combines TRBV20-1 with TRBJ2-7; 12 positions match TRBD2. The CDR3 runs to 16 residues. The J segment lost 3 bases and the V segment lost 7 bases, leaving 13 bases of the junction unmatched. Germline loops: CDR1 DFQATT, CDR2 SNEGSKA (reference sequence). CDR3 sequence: CSVHPSGRAWFYEQYF. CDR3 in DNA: TGCAGTGTCCACCCTAGCGGGAGGGCCTGGTTCTACGAGCAGTACTTC.

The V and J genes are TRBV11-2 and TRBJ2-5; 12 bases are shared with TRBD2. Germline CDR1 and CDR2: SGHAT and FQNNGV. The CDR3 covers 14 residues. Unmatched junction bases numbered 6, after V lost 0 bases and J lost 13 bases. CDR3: CASSLDPGLAGLYF. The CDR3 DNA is TGTGCCAGCAGCTTAGATCCCGGACTAGCGGGACTGTACTTC.

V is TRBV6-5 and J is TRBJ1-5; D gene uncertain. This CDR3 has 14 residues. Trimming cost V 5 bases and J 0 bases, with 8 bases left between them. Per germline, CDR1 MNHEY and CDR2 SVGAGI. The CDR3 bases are TGTGCCAGCAGTGGCAGTGTTAGCAATCAGCCCCAGCATTTT. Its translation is CASSGSVSNQPQHF.

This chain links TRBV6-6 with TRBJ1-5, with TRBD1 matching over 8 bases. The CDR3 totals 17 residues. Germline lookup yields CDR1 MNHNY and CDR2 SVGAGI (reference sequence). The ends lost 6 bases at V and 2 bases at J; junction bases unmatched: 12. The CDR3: CASSLYRGQGGNQPQHF. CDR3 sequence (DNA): TGTGCCAGCAGCCTTTATAGAGGACAGGGTGGCAATCAGCCCCAGCATTTT.

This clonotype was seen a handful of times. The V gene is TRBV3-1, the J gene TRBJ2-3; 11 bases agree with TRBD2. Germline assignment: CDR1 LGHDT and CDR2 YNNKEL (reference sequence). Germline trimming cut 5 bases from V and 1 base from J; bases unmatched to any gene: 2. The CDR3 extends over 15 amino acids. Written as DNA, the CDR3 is TGTGCCAGCAGCTGGGGACTAGCGGGCACAGATACGCAGTATTTT. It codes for CASSWGLAGTDTQYF.

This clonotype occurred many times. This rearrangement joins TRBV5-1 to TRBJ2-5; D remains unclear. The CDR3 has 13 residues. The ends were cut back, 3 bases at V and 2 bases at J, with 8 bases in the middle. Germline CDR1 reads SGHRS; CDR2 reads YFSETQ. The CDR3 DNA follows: TGCGCCAGCAGCTCCCTGGGGCAAGAGACCCAGTACTTC. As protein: CASSSLGQETQYF.

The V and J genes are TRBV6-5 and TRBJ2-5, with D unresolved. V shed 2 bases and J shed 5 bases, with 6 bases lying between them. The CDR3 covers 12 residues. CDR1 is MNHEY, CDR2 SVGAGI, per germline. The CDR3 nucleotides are TGTGCCAGCAGTTACGGGGATGAGACCCAGTACTTC. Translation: CASSYGDETQYF.

CDR3 sequence: CASSFRGGNIQYF. CDR3 in DNA: TGTGCCAGCAGTTTCCGGGGAGGCAACATTCAGTACTTC. This chain links TRBV27 with TRBJ2-4; tentatively, D is TRBD2 (6 bases). CDR1 is MNHEY and CDR2 is SMNVEV in the germline V gene (reference sequence). This CDR3 has 13 amino acids. The ends were cut back, 3 bases at V and 7 bases at J, with 10 bases in the middle.

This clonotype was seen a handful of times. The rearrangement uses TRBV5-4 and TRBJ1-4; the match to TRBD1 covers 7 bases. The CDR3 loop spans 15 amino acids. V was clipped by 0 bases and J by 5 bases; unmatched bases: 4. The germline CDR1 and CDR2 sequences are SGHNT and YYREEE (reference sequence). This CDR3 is CASSLAGTVNEKLFF. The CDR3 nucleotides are TGTGCCAGCAGCTTGGCCGGGACAGTGAATGAAAAACTGTTTTTT.

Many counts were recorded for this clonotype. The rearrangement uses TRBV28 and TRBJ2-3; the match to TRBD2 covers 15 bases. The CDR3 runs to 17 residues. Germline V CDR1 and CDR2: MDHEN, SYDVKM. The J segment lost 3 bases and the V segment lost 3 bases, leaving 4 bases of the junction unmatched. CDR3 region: CASSLGTSGRRTDTQYF. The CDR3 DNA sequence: TGTGCCAGCAGTTTGGGGACTAGCGGGAGGAGGACAGATACGCAGTATTTT.

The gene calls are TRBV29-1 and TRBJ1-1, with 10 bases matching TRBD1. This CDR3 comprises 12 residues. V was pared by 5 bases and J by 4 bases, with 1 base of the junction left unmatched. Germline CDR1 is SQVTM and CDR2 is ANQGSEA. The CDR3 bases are TGCAGCGTTCGGGACAGGGGCACTGAAGCTTTCTTT. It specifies CSVRDRGTEAFF.